What follows is one T cell receptor beta chain and its context. Its target is unknown. The entry originates in a study of follicular helper T cells after annual influenza vaccination. Findings and caveats of the study: Successive annual vaccinations recalled a recurrent oligoclonal ICOS+CD38+ cTfh response with influenza-specific clonotypes.

Indicated time point: 2015-2016 season, 7 days after influenza vaccination. Vaccine contraindications, substance abuse, HIV/AIDS, active malignancy and active illness excluded donors. Repertoires were generated with immunoSEQ multiplex PCR, while TCRdb's copy carries only in-frame clones and drops some. Of approximately 5,000 clones in the sample, approximately 88% are singletons; the top ten hold roughly 2.5%. CDR3 length: 15 amino acids. Germline CDR1 and CDR2: MDHEN and SYDVKM. The V and J ends lost 5 bases and 0 bases respectively, with 10 bases between them. This clonotype was obtained from an adult who received the influenza vaccine. The chain links TRBV28 to TRBJ1-4; D ambiguous. Specimen: CXCR5+ CD38- circulating T follicular helper cells from blood, collected 7 days after influenza vaccination. Subset denoted: circulating Tfh, non-naive CD4+CXCR5+PD-1+ (ICOS+CD38+ or ICOS-CD38-). The CDR3 region is CASSPGGATNEKLFF. CDR3 DNA: TGTGCCAGCAGTCCCGGCGGGGCAACTAATGAAAAACTGTTTTTT.